These 25 T cell receptor beta chains share one sample of origin, sequenced in a study of T-cell reconstitution after alpha-beta-depleted transplantation in children. Preparation of the TCRbeta library was carried out with unique molecular identifiers. TCRdb analysed the PCR reads with MiXCR anew, one entry per CDR3 protein. Of a few hundred thousand distinct CDR3 sequences listed, roughly a quarter are singletons. The source was PBMCs, collected before TCRalphabeta/CD19-depleted stem cell transplant. These receptors came from a boy younger than two with Wiskott-Aldrich syndrome, due to receive a stem cell transplant.

This clonotype was seen only a few times. The gene calls are TRBV5-1 and TRBJ2-3; TRBD1 matches 8 bases. With 5 bases clipped from V and 3 bases from J, the junction kept 5 bases outside the gene matches. CDR3 length: 14 residues. CDR1 is SGHRS, CDR2 YFSETQ, per germline. The CDR3 sequence: CASRQGGSTDTQYF. Here the CDR3 DNA reads TGCGCCAGCAGACAGGGGGGCAGTACAGATACGCAGTATTTT.

This clonotype was seen a handful of times. The rearrangement joins TRBV20-1 to TRBJ2-5, with TRBD2 matching over 8 bases. Trimming at V came to 4 bases and at J to 5 bases, leaving 6 bases not matched to a gene. Germline V lookup: CDR1 DFQATT, CDR2 SNEGSKA (reference sequence). The CDR3 is 13 residues long. Written as DNA, the CDR3 is TGCAGTGCTACACACCGCGGGAGGGAGACCCAGTACTTC. This translates into CSATHRGRETQYF.

The chain links TRBV6-5 to TRBJ2-1; D may be TRBD2 (6 bases). V was shortened by 5 bases and J by 5 bases, with 22 bases between the two germline ends. The CDR3 covers 17 residues. Germline loops: CDR1 MNHEY, CDR2 SVGAGI. For the CDR3, the DNA is TGTGCCAGCAGTCGCTCGACTAGTCCCGGGAATAACAATGAGCAGTTCTTC. It yields the protein CASSRSTSPGNNNEQFF.

The table lists this clonotype with a few counts. This sequence joins TRBV6-1 and TRBJ2-3; possibly TRBD1 for D (7 bases). The CDR3 contains 15 residues. The germline V and J ends were trimmed by 6 bases and 3 bases, with 16 bases remaining between them. The germline V gene has CDR1 MNHNS and CDR2 SASEGT. The CDR3 region has the DNA TGTGCCAGCAGCCCCACAGGGGCGGGGACAGATACGCAGTATTTT. It codes for CASSPTGAGTDTQYF.

The V gene is TRBV5-1, the J gene TRBJ2-6, with 8 bases fitting TRBD2. The trim removed 2 bases at V and 4 bases at J, leaving 11 bases unmatched. CDR3 length equals 18 residues. CDR1 SGHRS and CDR2 YFSETQ come from the germline V gene. CDR3 residues: CASSFGERELSGANVLTF. For the CDR3, the DNA is TGCGCCAGCAGCTTTGGGGAGCGGGAGTTATCCGGGGCCAACGTCCTGACTTTC.

The CDR3 bases are TGTGCCAGCAGTCAAAGACAGCTAACCAAAAACATTCAGTACTTC. Its protein product is CASSQRQLTKNIQYF. The chain employs TRBV27 and TRBJ2-4; tentative D call: TRBD1 (5 bases). The CDR3 is 15 amino acids. The germline V and J ends were trimmed by 5 bases and 2 bases, with 13 bases remaining between them. CDR1 and CDR2 (germline): MNHEY, SMNVEV (reference sequence).

The J gene is TRBJ1-2, the V gene TRBV5-1, with a weak D call TRBD1 (5 bases). Trimming removed 4 bases at V and 1 base at J, with 20 bases between. The CDR3 has 17 amino acids. In germline, CDR1 is SGHRS, CDR2 YFSETQ. CDR3 amino acids: CASSLPPQENYNYGYTF. CDR3 in DNA: TGCGCCAGCAGCCTTCCTCCACAGGAGAATTATAACTATGGCTACACCTTC.

This clonotype was found many times. The junction departs from the called germline gene at one end, perhaps through a read error. The chain employs TRBV5-1 and TRBJ2-1, with 12 positions matching TRBD2. Germline lookup yields CDR1 SGHRS and CDR2 YFSETQ. This CDR3 has 13 residues. The CDR3 loop is CASRLAGGNEQFF. CDR3 coding DNA: TGTGCCAGCAGGCTAGCGGGAGGGAATGAGCAGTTCTTC. Complete variable domain (other parts from reference TRBV5-1 and TRBJ2-1): KAGVTQTPRYLIKTRGQQVTLSCSPISGHRSVSWYQQTPGQGLQFLFEYFSETQRNKGNFPGRFSGRQFSNSRSEMNVSTLELGDSALYLCASRLAGGNEQFFGPGTRLTVL.

There are a few counts of this clonotype. The chain couples TRBV20-1 to TRBJ2-7; 8 bases align to TRBD2. Germline V gives CDR1 DFQATT, CDR2 SNEGSKA (reference sequence). V trimming: 3 bases; J trimming: 0 bases; junction bases outside the gene matches: 7. The CDR3 runs 15 residues. The CDR3 nucleotides read TGCAGTGCTAGGGGTCCGGGAGGGAGCTCCTACGAGCAGTACTTC. Its translation: CSARGPGGSSYEQYF.

The V and J genes are TRBV24-1 and TRBJ1-1, with D maybe TRBD1 (5 bases). The V end lost 4 bases, the J end lost 0 bases, and 5 bases lay between the germline ends. This CDR3 comprises 13 residues. Germline-derived CDR1 and CDR2 are KGHDR and SFDVKD. The CDR3 DNA follows: TGTGCCACCAGTGAAGGGGTGAACACTGAAGCTTTCTTT. Translated: CATSEGVNTEAFF.

A few counts support this clonotype. The rearrangement joins TRBV5-1 to TRBJ2-7, with D possibly being TRBD2 (5 bases). Germline V gene data show CDR1 as SGHRS and CDR2 as YFSETQ. CDR3 length: 15 amino acids. V lost 1 base, J lost 0 bases, and 11 bases lay in between. The CDR3 nucleotides read TGCGCCAGCAGCTTGCCGGAGCGGAACTCCTACGAGCAGTACTTC. It yields the protein CASSLPERNSYEQYF.

The rearrangement joins TRBV20-1 to TRBJ1-5; 8 bases fit TRBD1. The J segment lost 7 bases and the V segment lost 4 bases, leaving 6 bases of the junction unmatched. Germline V CDR1 and CDR2: DFQATT, SNEGSKA (reference sequence). The CDR3 extends over 13 amino acids. CDR3 protein: CSAKGQGEQPQHF. For the CDR3, the DNA is TGCAGTGCTAAAGGACAGGGCGAGCAGCCCCAGCATTTT.

This chain connects TRBV6-1 to TRBJ1-6; D gene ambiguous. The V gene's germline CDR1 is MNHNS and CDR2 SASEGT. The V and J ends lost 6 bases and 4 bases respectively, with 16 bases between them. The CDR3 runs to 16 residues. This chain's CDR3 is CASRSEETFYNSPLHF. The CDR3, as DNA: TGTGCCAGCAGAAGCGAAGAAACTTTTTATAATTCACCCCTCCACTTT.

The V call is TRBV20-1, the J call TRBJ1-3; 8 bases match TRBD1. The V segment lost 0 bases and the J segment 1 base; nucleotides outside the gene matches: 5. Per the germline V gene, CDR1 is DFQATT and CDR2 is SNEGSKA (reference sequence). The CDR3 runs to 16 residues. Here the CDR3 reads CSARDLRTGSGNTIYF. For the CDR3, the DNA is TGCAGTGCTAGAGATCTCCGGACAGGGTCTGGAAACACCATATATTTT.

Only a few counts were recorded for this clonotype. This chain links TRBV7-2 with TRBJ1-1; 9 positions match TRBD1. Germline CDR1 SGHTA, CDR2 FQGNSA. The CDR3 is 14 amino acids. The ends lost 1 base at V and 7 bases at J; junction bases unmatched: 4. In DNA form, the CDR3 reads TGTGCCAGCAGCTTAGGCCCGGACAGGGGTGAAGCTTTCTTT. Protein: CASSLGPDRGEAFF. The whole variable domain, remainder taken from reference TRBV7-2 and TRBJ1-1, is GAGVSQSPSNKVTEKGKDVELRCDPISGHTALYWYRQSLGQGLEFLIYFQGNSAPDKSGLPSDRFSAERTGGSVSTLTIQRTQQEDSAVYLCASSLGPDRGEAFFGQGTRLTVV.

The V gene is TRBV7-9, the J gene TRBJ2-1; 9 nucleotides line up with TRBD2. J gave up 9 bases and V 5 bases, and 17 bases lay outside the gene matches. Germline V CDR1 and CDR2: SEHNR, FQNEAQ (reference sequence). The CDR3 has 17 residues. DNA for the CDR3: TGTGCCAGCAGCCCACTCGGGTTGGGCGGGAGGGCCGGTGAGCAGTTCTTC. It specifies CASSPLGLGGRAGEQFF.

This clonotype was observed a handful of times. The rearrangement uses TRBV24-1 and TRBJ2-3, with D possibly called TRBD1 or TRBD2 (5 bases each). This CDR3 region has 12 residues. CDR1 and CDR2 from the germline V gene are KGHDR and SFDVKD. Deletions cut 6 bases from V and 5 bases from J, with 8 bases between. DNA of the CDR3: TGTGCCACCAGTCCGGGGCTAGATACGCAGTATTTT. Translated: CATSPGLDTQYF.

The CDR3, as DNA: TGTGCCAGCAGTAAAGCCGGGACAGGGCGAACCGGGGAGCTGTTTTTT. This encodes CASSKAGTGRTGELFF. V is TRBV12-3 or TRBV12-4 and J is TRBJ2-2, with 9 bases aligning to TRBD1. The CDR3 contains 16 residues. The V and J ends lost 5 bases and 5 bases, in that order; junction bases with no gene match: 9.

This clonotype was observed a handful of times. This sequence joins TRBV5-1 and TRBJ1-6; unclear D gene. The length of the CDR3 is 15 residues. With 0 bases removed from V and 7 bases from J, the gap between germline ends came to 11 bases. Germline V gene data show CDR1 as SGHRS and CDR2 as YFSETQ. CDR3 sequence (DNA): TGCGCCAGCAGCTTGGTACATTCGGCGAATTCACCCCTCCACTTT. It yields the protein CASSLVHSANSPLHF.

CDR3 residues: CASSLERTTEAFF. In nucleotides, the CDR3 is TGTGCCAGCAGCCTGGAGAGGACCACTGAAGCTTTCTTT. The gene calls are TRBV27 and TRBJ1-1; D gene uncertain. V was shortened by 6 bases and J by 4 bases, with 12 bases between the two germline ends. The CDR3 length is 13 residues. Looked up from germline, CDR1 is MNHEY and CDR2 is SMNVEV (reference sequence).

The rearrangement joins TRBV7-6 to TRBJ2-2, with no clear D. The CDR3 is 15 residues long. Germline V gives CDR1 SGHVS, CDR2 FNYEAQ. V lost 1 base and J 1 base, leaving 7 bases between the germline ends. CDR3 sequence: CASSLEAGNTGELFF. The CDR3 DNA reads TGTGCCAGCAGCTTAGAGGCCGGGAACACCGGGGAGCTGTTTTTT. The full variable domain, rest sourced from reference TRBV7-6 and TRBJ2-2, is GAGVSQSPRYKVTKRGQDVALRCDPISGHVSLYWYRQALGQGPEFLTYFNYEAQQDKSGLPNDRFSAERPEGSISTLTIQRTEQRDSAMYRCASSLEAGNTGELFFGEGSRLTVL.

The V gene is TRBV28, the J gene TRBJ2-3, with D possibly being TRBD1 (5 bases). Between the trimmed V and J ends, which lost 5 bases and 2 bases, there was a span of 8 bases. CDR1 is MDHEN, CDR2 SYDVKM, per germline. The CDR3 has 13 amino acids. The CDR3: CASSPGFTDTQYF. The CDR3 DNA sequence: TGTGCCAGCAGTCCAGGGTTCACAGATACGCAGTATTTT.

The chain employs TRBV10-2 and TRBJ2-7; 11 bases are shared with TRBD2. The trim removed 7 bases at V and 4 bases at J, leaving 3 bases unmatched. The CDR3 consists of 13 residues. Germline loops: CDR1 WSHSY, CDR2 SAAADI. CDR3 protein: CASMTSGTYEQYF. The CDR3 DNA reads TGCGCCAGCATGACTAGCGGGACTTACGAGCAGTACTTC.

The chain has TRBV20-1 and TRBJ2-7; D is uncertain. This CDR3 contains 12 residues. Trimming cost V 0 bases and J 3 bases, with 6 bases left between them. In germline, CDR1 is DFQATT, CDR2 SNEGSKA (reference sequence). The CDR3 DNA reads TGCAGTGCTAGAGATTTGGGCTACGAGCAGTACTTC. It translates to CSARDLGYEQYF.

The chain carries TRBV12-5 and TRBJ1-1, with TRBD1 matching 11 bases. Losses at the gene ends were 6 bases for V and 4 bases for J; bases not matched to a gene: 4. CDR3 length equals 14 residues. CDR1 and CDR2 from the germline V gene are LGHNT and FRNRAP. The CDR3: CASGPGQGATEAFF. CDR3 DNA: TGTGCTAGTGGGCCCGGACAGGGGGCCACTGAAGCTTTCTTT.